Included here is one T cell receptor beta chain sequence, with context. The entry originates in a study of blood T cell repertoires in COVID-19. Overall study context: From the United States, Italy and Spain came samples of acute and convalescent COVID-19. The analysed material was cDNA or gDNA that came from T cells, B-cell-depleted T cells, or PBMCs.

CDR3 length equals 15 residues. V was clipped by 3 bases and J by 0 bases, with 12 bases between them. Germline V lookup: CDR1 MNHNY, CDR2 SVGAGI (reference sequence). Authors' methods: Reference gene primer amplification gave nucleated cell count estimates. Repertoires were generated with immunoSEQ multiplex PCR, while TCRdb's copy carries only in-frame clones and drops some. V and J calls plus clone size are reproduced from that table; the DNA served to infer D and trimming. The top ten clones hold roughly 2.9% of a sample with over 150,000 clones, approximately 88% of them seen once. The V and J genes are TRBV6-6 and TRBJ2-7, with D possibly matching TRBD2 (6 bases). This clonotype was sampled from a woman aged 60-75 years with acute or convalescent COVID-19. Sequencing was performed on peripheral blood. As DNA, the CDR3 is TGTGCCAGCAGTTATGTTGGCGGGAACTCCTACGAGCAGTACTTC. This gives the protein CASSYVGGNSYEQYF.